The following is a TCR beta chain sequence with its context. The data belong to a study of PD-L1 blockade in urothelial cancer. As for the study in general: When blood samples were assessed, the median T cell count was about 130,000.

Sequencing was performed with immunoSEQ multiplex PCR; in TCRdb, only in-frame clones are kept and a portion is missing. This table has tens of thousands of clones, 65% to 85% appearing once. Stated time point: pretreatment peripheral blood. Patient disease was locally advanced or metastatic urothelial carcinoma. Pretreatment sampling and on-treatment sampling together yielded between 1 and 8 samples for each patient. The clonotype comes from an older woman with urothelial cancer. This specimen consisted of PBMCs, obtained around atezolizumab (anti-PD-L1) treatment.

CDR3 region: CASSFRASGGETQYF. In DNA, the CDR3 is TGTGCCAGCAGCTTCAGGGCTAGCGGGGGGGAGACCCAGTACTTC. The gene calls are TRBV5-4 and TRBJ2-5; 11 bases are a match to TRBD2. Germline CDR1 SGHNT, CDR2 YYREEE (reference sequence). The CDR3 covers 15 residues. After removal of 2 bases from V and 5 bases from J, the junction contained 5 bases not matched to a gene.